The clone carrying this T cell receptor beta chain occurred once. With V trimmed by 3 bases and J by 4 bases, 11 bases remained unmatched. CDR3 length: 16 residues. Germline V gene lookup returns CDR1 LNHDA and CDR2 SQIVND (reference sequence). The sample belongs to a study of control samples from healthy donors and cancer patients. TCRdb's copy holds only in-frame clones and misses some; the assay was immunoSEQ multiplex PCR. The sample has about 120,000 clones, 80% to 95% seen once. The V and J genes are TRBV19 and TRBJ2-7; 8 bases are a match to TRBD2. The receptor was derived from a woman in her late teens or twenties in good health. Sequences were obtained from blood. The CDR3 DNA reads as TGTGCCAGTAGTATTTCGGCGGGGGGCCCCACTTACGAGCAGTACTTC. Protein product: CASSISAGGPTYEQYF.